This T cell receptor beta chain was obtained from a study of blood T cell repertoires in COVID-19 (dated by TCRdb to 2019 to 2021). Context from the whole study: Collaborator samples came from the United States, Italy and Spain and covered acute and convalescent phases of COVID-19. The prospective study material was composed of cDNA or gDNA derived from T cells, B-cell-depleted T cells, or PBMCs. The dataset comprised deeply sampled blood TCRbeta repertoires from subjects exposed to, actively infected with, or recovered from COVID-19. The repertoires were released in a freely available public database intended as a resource for research on the immune response to SARS-CoV-2. Samples came from the ongoing ImmuneRACE study (first 160 participants) plus 1,254 subjects from 6 global collaborators. Sample metadata almost always included a de-identified subject ID, COVID-19 status, age in years and sex. Where available, HLA class I and class II types were obtained from metadata supplied by the sample provider rather than from assay-based typing. The research as a whole found: The amount of clinical and demographic metadata varied by source and participant and was provided uncurated.

The cysteine opens and the phenylalanine closes a CDR3 of 13 amino acids. The DNA shown is the 39-base CDR3, in frame from base 1. Per the germline V gene, MNHEY is the CDR1 and SVGAGI is the CDR2. The junction shows trimming of 4 bases on V and 6 bases on J, and the gene matches do not reach 3 bases of it. Each collaborating institution followed its own protocols to collect whole blood in K2EDTA tubes. Collaborator samples were shipped for TCRbeta analysis as frozen whole blood, isolated PBMCs, or DNA extracted from either sample type. Turning to this clone: This receptor's antigen is unknown. Qualities for individual bases were not recorded, and no much larger clone is one base off.

TCRbeta CDR3 regions were amplified from genomic DNA by means of the immunoSEQ Assay, a bias-controlled multiplex PCR. In the paper's pipeline: The number of nucleated cells in each sample was estimated by amplification of reference gene primers within the assay. To quantify the absolute abundance of each unique TCRbeta CDR3 rearrangement, sequence reads were collapsed and filtered. For each sample, productive Simpson clonality was calculated by taking the square root of Simpson's diversity index across productive rearrangements. TCRdb stores this immuneACCESS table with in-frame sequences only. Part of the clones is absent; in the studies checked, under half of the shortfall reflects unresolved V genes, and no reason is known for the rest. From that table come the V and J calls and clone size; the DNA was used to work out D and trimming. For this sample there are more than 80,000 clones; about 84% appear just once. Around 15% of the sample is in the top ten clones.

The sequence is built from TRBV6-5 and TRBJ1-1; 9 of the junction bases match TRBD1. The TCR comes from a woman aged 60 to 75 with acute or convalescent COVID-19. The sample comprised peripheral blood. The DNA reads as follows: TGTGCCAGCAGTTTCGGGACAGGGTCTGAAGCTTTCTTT. Its translation reads: CASSFGTGSEAFF.